This T cell receptor beta chain was sequenced during a study of blood T cell repertoires in COVID-19. How the authors handled the data: Nucleated cell number was recorded as an estimate derived from reference gene primer amplification. Assay: immunoSEQ multiplex PCR; the TCRdb copy retains only in-frame clones and omits some. V, J and clone size were drawn from that table, and D and trimming were deduced from the DNA. The table lists 100,000 to 150,000 clones, 55% to 75% of them singletons, with 0.65% to 0.95% in the top ten. Germline loops: CDR1 SNHLY, CDR2 FYNNEI. CDR3 length: 16 residues. V shed 5 bases, J shed 2 bases, and the junction held 7 bases outside the gene matches.

Sequencing used peripheral blood. The chain joins TRBV2 to TRBJ2-1; TRBD1 agrees at 9 bases. This TCR was recovered from a human donor with acute or convalescent COVID-19. The donor label of this sample is uncertain. CDR3 residues: CASSHQGQGAYNEQFF. CDR3 DNA: TGTGCCAGCAGTCACCAGGGACAGGGCGCCTACAATGAGCAGTTCTTC.